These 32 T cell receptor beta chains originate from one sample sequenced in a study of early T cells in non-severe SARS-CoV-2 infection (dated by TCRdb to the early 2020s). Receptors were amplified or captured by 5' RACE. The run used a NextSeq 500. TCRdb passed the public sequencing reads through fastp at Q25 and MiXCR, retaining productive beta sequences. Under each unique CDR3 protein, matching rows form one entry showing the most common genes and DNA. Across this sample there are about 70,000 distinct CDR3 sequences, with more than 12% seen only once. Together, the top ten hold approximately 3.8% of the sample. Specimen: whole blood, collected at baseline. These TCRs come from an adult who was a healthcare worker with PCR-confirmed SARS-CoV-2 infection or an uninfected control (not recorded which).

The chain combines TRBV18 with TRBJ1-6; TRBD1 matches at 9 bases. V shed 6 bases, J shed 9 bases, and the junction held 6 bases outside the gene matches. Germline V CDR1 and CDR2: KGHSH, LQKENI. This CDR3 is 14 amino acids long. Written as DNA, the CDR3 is TGTGCCAGCTCTCGGGACAGGGAAGCTTCACCCCTCCACTTT. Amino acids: CASSRDREASPLHF.

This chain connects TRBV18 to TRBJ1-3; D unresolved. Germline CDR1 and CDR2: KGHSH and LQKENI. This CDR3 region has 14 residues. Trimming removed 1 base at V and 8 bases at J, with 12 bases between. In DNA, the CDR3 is TGTGCCAGCTCACCACTGGCACCTGAGGACACCATATATTTT. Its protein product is CASSPLAPEDTIYF. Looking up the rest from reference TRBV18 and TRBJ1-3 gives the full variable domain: NAGVMQNPRHLVRRRGQEARLRCSPMKGHSHVYWYRQLPEEGLKFMVYLQKENIIDESGMPKERFSAEFPKEGPSILRIQQVVRGDSAAYFCASSPLAPEDTIYFGEGSWLTVV.

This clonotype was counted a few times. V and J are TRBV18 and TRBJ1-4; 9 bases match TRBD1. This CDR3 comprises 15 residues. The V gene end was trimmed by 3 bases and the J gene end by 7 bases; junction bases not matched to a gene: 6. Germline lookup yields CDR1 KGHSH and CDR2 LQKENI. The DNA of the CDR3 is TGTGCCAGCTCACCGTCACAGGGGGCGGTTGAAAAACTGTTTTTT. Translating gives CASSPSQGAVEKLFF.

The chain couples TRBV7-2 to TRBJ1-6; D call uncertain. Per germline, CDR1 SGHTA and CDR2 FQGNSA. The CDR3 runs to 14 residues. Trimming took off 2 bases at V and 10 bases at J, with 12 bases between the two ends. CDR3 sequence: CASSLRAGRSPLHF. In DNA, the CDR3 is TGTGCCAGCAGCTTACGGGCGGGTCGGTCACCCCTCCACTTT.

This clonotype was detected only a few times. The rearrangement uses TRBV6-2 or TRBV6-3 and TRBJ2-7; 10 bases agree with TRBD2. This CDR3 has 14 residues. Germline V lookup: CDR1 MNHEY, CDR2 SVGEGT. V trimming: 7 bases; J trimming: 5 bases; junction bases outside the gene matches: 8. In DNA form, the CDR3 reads TGTGCCAGCACCCCTCGGCTAGCGGGAGACGAGCAGTACTTC. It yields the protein CASTPRLAGDEQYF.

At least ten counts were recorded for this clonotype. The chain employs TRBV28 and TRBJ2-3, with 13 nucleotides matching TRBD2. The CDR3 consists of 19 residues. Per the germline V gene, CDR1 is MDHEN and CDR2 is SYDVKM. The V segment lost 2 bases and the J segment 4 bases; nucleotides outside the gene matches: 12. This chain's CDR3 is CASSLIPGTSGDAPDTQYF. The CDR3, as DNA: TGTGCCAGCAGTTTAATCCCAGGGACTAGCGGGGACGCACCAGATACGCAGTATTTT.

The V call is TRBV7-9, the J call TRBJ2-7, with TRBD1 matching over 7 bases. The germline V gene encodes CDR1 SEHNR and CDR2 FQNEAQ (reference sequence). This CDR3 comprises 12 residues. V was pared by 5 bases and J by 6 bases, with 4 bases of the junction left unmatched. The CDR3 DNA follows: TGTGCCAGCAGCCCACAGGGGCCCGAGCAGTACTTC. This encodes CASSPQGPEQYF.

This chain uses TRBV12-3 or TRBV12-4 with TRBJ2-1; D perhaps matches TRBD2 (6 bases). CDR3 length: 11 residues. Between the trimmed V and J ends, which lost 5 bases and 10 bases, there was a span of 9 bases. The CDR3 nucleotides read TGTGCCAGCAGTACTAGCAACGAGCAGTTCTTC. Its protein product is CASSTSNEQFF.

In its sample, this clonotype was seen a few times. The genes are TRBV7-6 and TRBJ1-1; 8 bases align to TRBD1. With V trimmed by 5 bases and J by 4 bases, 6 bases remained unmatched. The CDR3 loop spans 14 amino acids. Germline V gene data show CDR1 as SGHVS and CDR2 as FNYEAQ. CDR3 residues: CASSTYTGGTEAFF. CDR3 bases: TGTGCCAGCAGCACCTACACAGGGGGCACTGAAGCTTTCTTT.

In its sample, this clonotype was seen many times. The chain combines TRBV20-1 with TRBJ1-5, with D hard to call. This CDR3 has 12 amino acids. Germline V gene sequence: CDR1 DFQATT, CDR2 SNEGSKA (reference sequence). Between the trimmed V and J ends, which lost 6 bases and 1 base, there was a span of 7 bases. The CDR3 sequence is CSAGRSNQPQHF. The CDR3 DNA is TGCAGTGCGGGCCGCAGCAATCAGCCCCAGCATTTT.

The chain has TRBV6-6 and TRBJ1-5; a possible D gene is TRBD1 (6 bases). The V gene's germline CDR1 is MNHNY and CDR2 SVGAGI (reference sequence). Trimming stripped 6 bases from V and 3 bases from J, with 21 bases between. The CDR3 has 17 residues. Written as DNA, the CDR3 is TGTGCCAGCAGGGTCGGGGGCAAGAGGGAATCCAATCAGCCCCAGCATTTT. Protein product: CASRVGGKRESNQPQHF.

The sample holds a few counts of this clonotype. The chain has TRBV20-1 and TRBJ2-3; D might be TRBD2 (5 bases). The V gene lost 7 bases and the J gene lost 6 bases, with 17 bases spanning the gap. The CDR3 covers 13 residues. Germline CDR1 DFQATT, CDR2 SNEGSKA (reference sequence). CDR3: CSVTIGSYDTQYF. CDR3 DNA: TGCAGTGTCACCATAGGGAGCTATGATACGCAGTATTTT.

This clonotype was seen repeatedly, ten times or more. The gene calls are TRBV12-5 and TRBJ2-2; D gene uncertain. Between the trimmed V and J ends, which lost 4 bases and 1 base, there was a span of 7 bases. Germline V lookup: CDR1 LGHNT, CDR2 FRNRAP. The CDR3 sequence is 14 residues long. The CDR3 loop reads CASGSNLNTGELFF. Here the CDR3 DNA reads TGTGCTAGTGGTTCCAACCTGAACACCGGGGAGCTGTTTTTT.

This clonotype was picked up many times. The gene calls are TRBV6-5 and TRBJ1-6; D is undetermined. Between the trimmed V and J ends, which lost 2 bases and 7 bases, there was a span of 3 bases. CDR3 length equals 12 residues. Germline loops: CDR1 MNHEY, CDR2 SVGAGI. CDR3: CASSYRNSPLHF. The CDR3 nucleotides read TGTGCCAGCAGTTACAGAAATTCACCCCTCCACTTT.

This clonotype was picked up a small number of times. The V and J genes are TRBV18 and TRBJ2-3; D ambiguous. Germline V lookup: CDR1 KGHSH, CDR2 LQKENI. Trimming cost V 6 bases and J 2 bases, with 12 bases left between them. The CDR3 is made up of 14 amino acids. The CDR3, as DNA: TGTGCCAGCTCGTGGACGTCCTCCACAGATACGCAGTATTTT. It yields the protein CASSWTSSTDTQYF.

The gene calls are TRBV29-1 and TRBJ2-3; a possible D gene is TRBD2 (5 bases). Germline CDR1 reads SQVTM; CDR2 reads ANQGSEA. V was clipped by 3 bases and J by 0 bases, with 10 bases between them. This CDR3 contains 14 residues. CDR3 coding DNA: TGCAGCGTTGACAGCAGCGGTAGCACAGATACGCAGTATTTT. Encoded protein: CSVDSSGSTDTQYF.

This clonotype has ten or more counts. CDR3 DNA: TGTGCCAGCAGCTTAGAAGACAGGGACGGGGAGCCCTACAATGAGCAGTTCTTC. It yields the protein CASSLEDRDGEPYNEQFF. The chain combines TRBV7-2 with TRBJ2-1, with 7 bases lining up with TRBD1. The germline V gene encodes CDR1 SGHTA and CDR2 FQGNSA. The CDR3 spans 18 residues. After removal of 1 base from V and 2 bases from J, the junction contained 11 bases not matched to a gene.

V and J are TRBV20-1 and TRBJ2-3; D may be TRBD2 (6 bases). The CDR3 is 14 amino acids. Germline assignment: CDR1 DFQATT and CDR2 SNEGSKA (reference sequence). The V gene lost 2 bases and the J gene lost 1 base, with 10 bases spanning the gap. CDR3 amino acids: CSARFPSGTDTQYF. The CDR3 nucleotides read TGCAGTGCTAGATTCCCTAGCGGCACAGATACGCAGTATTTT.

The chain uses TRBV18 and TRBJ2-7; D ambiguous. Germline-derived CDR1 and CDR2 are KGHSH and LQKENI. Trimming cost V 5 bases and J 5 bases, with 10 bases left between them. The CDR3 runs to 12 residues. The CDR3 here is CASSARINEQYF. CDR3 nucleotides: TGTGCCAGCTCAGCGAGGATCAACGAGCAGTACTTC. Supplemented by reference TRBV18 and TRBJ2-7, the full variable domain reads NAGVMQNPRHLVRRRGQEARLRCSPMKGHSHVYWYRQLPEEGLKFMVYLQKENIIDESGMPKERFSAEFPKEGPSILRIQQVVRGDSAAYFCASSARINEQYFGPGTRLTVT.

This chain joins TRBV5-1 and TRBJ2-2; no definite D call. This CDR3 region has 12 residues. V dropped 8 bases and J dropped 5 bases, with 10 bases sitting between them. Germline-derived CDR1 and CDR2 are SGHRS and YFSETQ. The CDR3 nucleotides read TGCGCCAGTTGCCTGGAGACCGGGGAGCTGTTTTTT. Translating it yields CASCLETGELFF.

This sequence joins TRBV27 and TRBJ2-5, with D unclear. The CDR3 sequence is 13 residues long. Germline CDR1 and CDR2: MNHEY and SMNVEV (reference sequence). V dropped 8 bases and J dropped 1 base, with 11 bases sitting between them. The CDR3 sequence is CASGRRSQETQYF. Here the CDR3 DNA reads TGTGCCAGCGGACGACGGAGCCAAGAGACCCAGTACTTC.

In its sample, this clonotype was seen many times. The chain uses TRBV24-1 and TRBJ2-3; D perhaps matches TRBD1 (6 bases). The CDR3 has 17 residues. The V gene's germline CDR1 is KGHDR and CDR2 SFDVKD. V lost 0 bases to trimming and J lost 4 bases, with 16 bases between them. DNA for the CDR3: TGTGCCACCAGTGATTTGCATGAAGCAGGGGAGCCAGATACGCAGTATTTT. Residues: CATSDLHEAGEPDTQYF.

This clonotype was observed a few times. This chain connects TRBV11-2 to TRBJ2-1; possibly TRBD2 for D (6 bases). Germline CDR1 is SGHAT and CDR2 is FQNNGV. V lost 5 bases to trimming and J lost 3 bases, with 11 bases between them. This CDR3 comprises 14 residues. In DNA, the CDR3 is TGTGCCAGCAGCCGCAGCGGGTACTACAATGAGCAGTTCTTC. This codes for CASSRSGYYNEQFF. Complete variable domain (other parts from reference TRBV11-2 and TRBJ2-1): EAGVAQSPRYKIIEKRQSVAFWCNPISGHATLYWYQQILGQGPKLLIQFQNNGVVDDSQLPKDRFSAERLKGVDSTLKIQPAKLEDSAVYLCASSRSGYYNEQFFGPGTRLTVL.

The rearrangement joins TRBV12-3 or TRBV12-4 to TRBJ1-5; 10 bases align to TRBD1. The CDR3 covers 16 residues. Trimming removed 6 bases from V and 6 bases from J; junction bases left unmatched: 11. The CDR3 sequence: CASSRGQGIIRQPQHF. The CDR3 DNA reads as TGTGCCAGCAGCCGGGGACAGGGGATAATCCGTCAGCCCCAGCATTTT.

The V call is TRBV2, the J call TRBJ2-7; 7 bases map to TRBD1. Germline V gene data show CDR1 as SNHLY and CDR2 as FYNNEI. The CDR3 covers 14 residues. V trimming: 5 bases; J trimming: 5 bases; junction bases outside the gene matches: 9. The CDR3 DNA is TGTGCCAGCAGTCGTGACAGGGATGTAAACGAGCAGTACTTC. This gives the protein CASSRDRDVNEQYF.

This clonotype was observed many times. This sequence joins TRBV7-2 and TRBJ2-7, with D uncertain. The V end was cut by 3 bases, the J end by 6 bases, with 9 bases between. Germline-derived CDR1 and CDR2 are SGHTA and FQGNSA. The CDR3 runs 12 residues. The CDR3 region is CASSFAAIEQYF. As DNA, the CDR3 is TGTGCCAGCAGCTTTGCCGCGATCGAGCAGTACTTC. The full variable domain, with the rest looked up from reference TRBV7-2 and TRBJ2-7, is GAGVSQSPSNKVTEKGKDVELRCDPISGHTALYWYRQSLGQGLEFLIYFQGNSAPDKSGLPSDRFSAERTGGSVSTLTIQRTQQEDSAVYLCASSFAAIEQYFGPGTRLTVT.

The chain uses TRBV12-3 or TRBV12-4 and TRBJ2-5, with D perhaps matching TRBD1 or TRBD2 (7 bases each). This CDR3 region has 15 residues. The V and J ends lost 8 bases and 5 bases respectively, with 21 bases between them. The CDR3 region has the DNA TGTGCCAGCGGATCTCAGGGGGACGGGAGGGAGACCCAGTACTTC. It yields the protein CASGSQGDGRETQYF.

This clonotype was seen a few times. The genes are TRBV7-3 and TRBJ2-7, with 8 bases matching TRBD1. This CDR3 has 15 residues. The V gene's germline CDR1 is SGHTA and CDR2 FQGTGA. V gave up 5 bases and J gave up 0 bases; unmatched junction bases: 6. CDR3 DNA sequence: TGTGCCAGCAGCCCGTCGGGACAGGCCTCCTACGAGCAGTACTTC. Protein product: CASSPSGQASYEQYF. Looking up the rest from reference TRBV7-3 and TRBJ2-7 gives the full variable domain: GAGVSQTPSNKVTEKGKYVELRCDPISGHTALYWYRQSLGQGPEFLIYFQGTGAADDSGLPNDRFFAVRPEGSVSTLKIQRTERGDSAVYLCASSPSGQASYEQYFGPGTRLTVT.

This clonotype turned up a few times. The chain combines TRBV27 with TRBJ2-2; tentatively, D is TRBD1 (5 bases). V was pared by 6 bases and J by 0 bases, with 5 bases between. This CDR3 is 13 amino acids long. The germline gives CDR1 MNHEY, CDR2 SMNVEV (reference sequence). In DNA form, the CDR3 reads TGTGCCAGCAGAGGGGCGAACACCGGGGAGCTGTTTTTT. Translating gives CASRGANTGELFF.

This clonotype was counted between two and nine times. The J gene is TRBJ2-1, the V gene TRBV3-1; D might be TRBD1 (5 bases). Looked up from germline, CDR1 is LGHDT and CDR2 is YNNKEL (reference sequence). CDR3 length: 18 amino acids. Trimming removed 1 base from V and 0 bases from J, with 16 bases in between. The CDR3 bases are TGTGCCAGCAGCCAAGCCCAGGGCGGCAGGACCTCCTACAATGAGCAGTTCTTC. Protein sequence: CASSQAQGGRTSYNEQFF.

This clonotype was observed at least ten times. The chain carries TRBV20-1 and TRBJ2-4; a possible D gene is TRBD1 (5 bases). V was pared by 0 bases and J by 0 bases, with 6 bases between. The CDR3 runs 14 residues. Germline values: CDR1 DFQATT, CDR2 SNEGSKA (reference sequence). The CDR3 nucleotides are TGCAGTGCTAGAGACAGGGCAGCCAAAAACATTCAGTACTTC. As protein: CSARDRAAKNIQYF.

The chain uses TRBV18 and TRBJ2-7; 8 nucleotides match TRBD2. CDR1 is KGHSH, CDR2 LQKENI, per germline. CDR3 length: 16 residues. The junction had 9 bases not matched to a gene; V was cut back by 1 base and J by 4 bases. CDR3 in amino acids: CASSPLSGSDPYEQYF. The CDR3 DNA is TGTGCCAGCTCACCACTCAGCGGGAGCGACCCTTACGAGCAGTACTTC. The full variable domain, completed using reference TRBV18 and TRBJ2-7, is NAGVMQNPRHLVRRRGQEARLRCSPMKGHSHVYWYRQLPEEGLKFMVYLQKENIIDESGMPKERFSAEFPKEGPSILRIQQVVRGDSAAYFCASSPLSGSDPYEQYFGPGTRLTVT.